What follows are 28 T cell receptor beta chains derived from one specimen sequenced in a study of cytomegalovirus exposure and HLA in healthy donors. The PCR used 60 Vbeta and 13 Jbeta primers. The protocol was immunoSEQ multiplex PCR, while the TCRdb copy is restricted to in-frame clones and leaves out a portion. The sample's table shows about 74,000 clones. The sample comprised PBMCs. The receptor source for this set is a female donor in good health and CMV-seropositive.

Details on this clone: The limits of the CDR3 on the DNA are not certain, so only TCRdb's listed CDR3 is given. V and J are TRBV5-1 and TRBJ2-5; TRBD2 was called by the table and not checked on the DNA. The germline gives CDR1 SGHRS, CDR2 YFSETQ. Including both end residues, the CDR3 is 18 amino acids long. The chain's CDR3 is CASSLAVGPGGSPETQYF.

The chain combines TRBV28 with TRBJ1-1; D remains unclear. The ends were cut back, 4 bases at V and 4 bases at J, with 7 bases in the middle. This CDR3 is built from 12 residues. In germline, CDR1 is MDHEN, CDR2 SYDVKM. The CDR3 reads CASSSRTTEAFF. The CDR3 DNA reads TGTGCCAGCAGTTCTAGAACCACTGAAGCTTTCTTT.

The chain has TRBV19 and TRBJ1-1; D unclear. CDR1 is LNHDA, CDR2 SQIVND, per germline (reference sequence). V was cut by 1 base and J by 1 base, with 4 bases left in between. This CDR3 is built from 13 residues. CDR3 residues: CASSIARNTEAFF. The CDR3 DNA is TGTGCCAGTAGTATAGCCAGGAACACTGAAGCTTTCTTT.

The chain recombines TRBV13 with TRBJ2-1, with D tentatively TRBD2 (6 bases). V shed 4 bases and J shed 0 bases, with 10 bases lying between them. The CDR3 runs to 15 residues. Per germline, CDR1 PRHDT and CDR2 FYEKMQ (reference sequence). The CDR3 loop reads CASSYNGGSYNEQFF. CDR3 sequence (DNA): TGTGCCAGCAGCTACAACGGGGGCTCCTACAATGAGCAGTTCTTC.

The V and J genes are TRBV5-1 and TRBJ2-5, with D perhaps TRBD2 (7 bases). Germline V lookup: CDR1 SGHRS, CDR2 YFSETQ. This CDR3 region has 15 residues. Trimming removed 6 bases at V and 4 bases at J, with 19 bases between. CDR3 amino acids: CASKKEGGGVETQYF. The CDR3 DNA is TGCGCCAGCAAGAAAGAGGGGGGGGGTGTAGAGACCCAGTACTTC.

J is TRBJ2-1 and V is TRBV7-2; weak D call: TRBD2 (5 bases). V lost 1 base and J 2 bases, leaving 9 bases between the germline ends. This CDR3 comprises 15 residues. Germline V gene lookup returns CDR1 SGHTA and CDR2 FQGNSA. The chain's CDR3 is CASSLGTGTYNEQFF. The CDR3 DNA follows: TGTGCCAGCAGCTTAGGGACTGGAACCTACAATGAGCAGTTCTTC.

The chain carries TRBV6-4 and TRBJ2-2; 13 bases map to TRBD2. This CDR3 spans 18 amino acids. The J segment lost 0 bases and the V segment lost 8 bases, leaving 9 bases of the junction unmatched. Germline loops: CDR1 MRHNA, CDR2 SNTAGT. The CDR3 spells CASGEGTSGDANTGELFF. CDR3 DNA sequence: TGTGCCAGCGGCGAAGGGACTAGCGGGGACGCGAACACCGGGGAGCTGTTTTTT.

V is TRBV6-1 and J is TRBJ2-7; perhaps TRBD2 as D (6 bases). CDR3 length equals 12 residues. The germline V and J ends were trimmed by 3 bases and 5 bases, with 8 bases remaining between them. Germline V lookup: CDR1 MNHNS, CDR2 SASEGT. The CDR3 nucleotides read TGTGCCAGCAGTGATTGGGGGGACGAGCAGTACTTC. Its protein product is CASSDWGDEQYF.

V is TRBV9 and J is TRBJ2-1; D might be TRBD1 (5 bases). This CDR3 has 12 residues. Trimming removed 4 bases at V and 10 bases at J, with 12 bases between. Looked up from germline, CDR1 is SGDLS and CDR2 is YYNGEE. DNA of the CDR3: TGTGCCAGCAGCCCTCATCCAGGGGAGCAGTTCTTC. Translated: CASSPHPGEQFF.

V and J are TRBV5-1 and TRBJ2-7; D is unresolved. Looked up from germline, CDR1 is SGHRS and CDR2 is YFSETQ. Trimming left V 0 bases short and J 0 bases short, with 7 bases between. CDR3 length equals 14 residues. Here the CDR3 reads CASSLEAGSYEQYF. CDR3 nucleotides: TGCGCCAGCAGCTTGGAGGCAGGCTCCTACGAGCAGTACTTC.

The J gene is TRBJ2-3, the V gene TRBV30; the D gene is possibly TRBD1 (6 bases). CDR1 is GTSNPN and CDR2 is SVGIG in the germline V gene (reference sequence). The germline V and J ends were trimmed by 5 bases and 3 bases, with 18 bases remaining between them. CDR3 size: 15 residues. CDR3 DNA: TGTGCCTGGGCGAAAAGGAGGACAGCGACAGATACGCAGTATTTT. This gives the protein CAWAKRRTATDTQYF.

V usage is TRBV25-1 and J usage is TRBJ1-1, with 10 positions matching TRBD1. After removal of 7 bases from V and 0 bases from J, the junction contained 5 bases not matched to a gene. The CDR3 sequence is 15 residues long. CDR1 is MGHDK, CDR2 SYGVNS, per germline. Here the CDR3 reads CASKGQGLLNTEAFF. CDR3 coding DNA: TGTGCCAGCAAGGGACAGGGGCTCTTGAACACTGAAGCTTTCTTT.

The chain uses TRBV6-1 and TRBJ1-1, with D possibly TRBD1 on 5 matching bases. The germline gives CDR1 MNHNS, CDR2 SASEGT. This CDR3 comprises 14 residues. The V end lost 2 bases, the J end lost 4 bases, and 11 bases lay between the germline ends. CDR3 amino acids: CASSEKGGGTEAFF. As DNA, the CDR3 is TGTGCCAGCAGTGAAAAGGGCGGGGGCACTGAAGCTTTCTTT.

The rearrangement uses TRBV7-9 and TRBJ1-1; no clear D. This CDR3 contains 17 residues. CDR1 is SEHNR, CDR2 FQNEAQ, per germline (reference sequence). Trimming removed 3 bases from V and 1 base from J, with 18 bases in between. Here the CDR3 DNA reads TGTGCCAGCAGCTTGAGGGCTGGCCAGGCGTCGAACACTGAAGCTTTCTTT. Protein: CASSLRAGQASNTEAFF.

The rearrangement links TRBV6-6 to TRBJ2-3; 8 bases are a match to TRBD2. The V segment lost 6 bases and the J segment 4 bases; nucleotides outside the gene matches: 12. In germline, CDR1 is MNHNY, CDR2 SVGAGI (reference sequence). The length of the CDR3 is 16 residues. The CDR3 sequence: CASRGPGRGEADTQYF. In DNA, the CDR3 is TGTGCCAGCAGGGGACCTGGGCGGGGGGAAGCAGATACGCAGTATTTT.

V and J are TRBV29-1 and TRBJ2-1; 10 bases are shared with TRBD2. Per the germline V gene, CDR1 is SQVTM and CDR2 is ANQGSEA. The junction had 12 bases not matched to a gene; V was cut back by 7 bases and J by 6 bases. This CDR3 has 15 residues. The CDR3 coding sequence is TGCAGCGGCCGACTAGCGGGTGCTCCGGGCAATGAGCAGTTCTTC. It specifies CSGRLAGAPGNEQFF.

The chain has TRBV6-6 and TRBJ2-7; 11 nucleotides line up with TRBD2. Germline CDR1 and CDR2: MNHNY and SVGAGI (reference sequence). The CDR3 loop spans 15 amino acids. Trimming at V came to 5 bases and at J to 2 bases, leaving 5 bases not matched to a gene. The CDR3 coding sequence is TGTGCCAGCAGTACGCTAGCGGGGGGACCCTACGAGCAGTACTTC. Translating it yields CASSTLAGGPYEQYF.

The chain employs TRBV25-1 and TRBJ1-2; D is possibly TRBD1 (6 bases). V lost 5 bases and J lost 6, with 13 bases in between. The CDR3 extends over 13 amino acids. CDR1 is MGHDK and CDR2 is SYGVNS in the germline V gene. The chain's CDR3 is CASSRGQSNGYTF. CDR3 DNA: TGTGCCAGCAGTCGAGGACAGTCTAATGGCTACACCTTC.

V and J are TRBV6-6 and TRBJ2-7, with D perhaps TRBD2 (6 bases). The V gene's germline CDR1 is MNHNY and CDR2 SVGAGI (reference sequence). This CDR3 comprises 16 residues. The V end lost 5 bases, the J end lost 0 bases, and 17 bases lay between the germline ends. CDR3 nucleotides: TGTGCCAGCAGTACGGGACTTTTGGGTAGCTCCTACGAGCAGTACTTC. Its translation is CASSTGLLGSSYEQYF.

This chain joins TRBV27 and TRBJ1-2, with TRBD1 matching over 10 bases. This CDR3 has 13 amino acids. The V gene end was trimmed by 5 bases and the J gene end by 3 bases; junction bases not matched to a gene: 0. The V gene's germline CDR1 is MNHEY and CDR2 SMNVEV (reference sequence). CDR3 region: CASSGQGDYGYTF. The CDR3 DNA follows: TGTGCCAGCAGTGGACAGGGGGACTATGGCTACACCTTC.

V is TRBV28 and J is TRBJ2-2, with TRBD1 identical over 7 bases. The germline V gene encodes CDR1 MDHEN and CDR2 SYDVKM. Germline trimming cut 5 bases from V and 6 bases from J; bases unmatched to any gene: 9. The CDR3 length is 15 residues. CDR3 region: CASSAIDRAAGELFF. DNA of the CDR3: TGTGCCAGCAGTGCCATCGACAGGGCCGCCGGGGAGCTGTTTTTT.

The V and J genes are TRBV18 and TRBJ1-2; D not resolved. The CDR3 runs to 15 residues. Germline CDR1 reads KGHSH; CDR2 reads LQKENI. The V gene lost 2 bases and the J gene lost 5 bases, with 15 bases spanning the gap. The CDR3 DNA is TGTGCCAGCTCACCAGGAGTCGGCAGCCAATATGGCTACACCTTC. Protein sequence: CASSPGVGSQYGYTF.

The rearrangement joins TRBV28 to TRBJ1-2; the D gene is possibly TRBD1 (6 bases). The CDR3 is 13 residues long. Germline CDR1 reads MDHEN; CDR2 reads SYDVKM. Trimming removed 6 bases at V and 4 bases at J, with 12 bases between. The CDR3 DNA sequence: TGTGCCAGCAGGTTGACAGGTTCCTATGGCTACACCTTC. It encodes CASRLTGSYGYTF.

The V and J genes are TRBV19 and TRBJ2-3; TRBD2 matches at 11 bases. V trimming: 4 bases; J trimming: 2 bases; junction bases outside the gene matches: 8. The CDR3 consists of 17 residues. Germline CDR1 is LNHDA and CDR2 is SQIVND (reference sequence). This CDR3 is CASSSRTSGLFTDTQYF. In nucleotides, the CDR3 is TGTGCCAGTAGTAGCAGGACTAGCGGGCTTTTCACAGATACGCAGTATTTT.

The rearrangement joins TRBV7-2 to TRBJ2-5; maybe TRBD2 (6 bases). Trimming left V 1 base short and J 2 bases short, with 14 bases between. Germline lookup yields CDR1 SGHTA and CDR2 FQGNSA. The CDR3 length is 16 residues. CDR3 region: CASSLVRRGPQETQYF. The CDR3 DNA reads as TGTGCCAGCAGCTTAGTGAGGCGGGGTCCTCAAGAGACCCAGTACTTC.

The chain couples TRBV28 to TRBJ1-1; the match to TRBD1 covers 8 bases. CDR3 length: 15 residues. Looked up from germline, CDR1 is MDHEN and CDR2 is SYDVKM. Unmatched junction bases numbered 6, after V lost 6 bases and J lost 0 bases. CDR3 nucleotide sequence: TGTGCCAGCAGAGAATGGACAGGGATGAACACTGAAGCTTTCTTT. Translated: CASREWTGMNTEAFF.

The gene calls are TRBV7-2 and TRBJ2-3, with D perhaps matching TRBD1 (6 bases). The length of the CDR3 is 15 residues. Deletions cut 4 bases from V and 2 bases from J, with 13 bases between. From germline, CDR1 is SGHTA and CDR2 FQGNSA. CDR3 amino acids: CASSSDYRVTDTQYF. CDR3 sequence (DNA): TGTGCCAGCAGCTCCGATTACAGGGTCACAGATACGCAGTATTTT.

The chain links TRBV5-1 to TRBJ1-1; TRBD1 might be the D (6 bases). Per the germline V gene, CDR1 is SGHRS and CDR2 is YFSETQ. The V end was cut by 2 bases, the J end by 2 bases, with 16 bases between. The CDR3 runs to 16 residues. The CDR3 region has the DNA TGCGCCAGCAGCTTCGTTGGCGGCAGGGGAAACACTGAAGCTTTCTTT. It specifies CASSFVGGRGNTEAFF.